This T cell receptor beta chain was profiled in a study of T cell responses to AZD1222 COVID-19 vaccine. With respect to this clone: Its antigen is unknown.

Assay: immunoSEQ multiplex PCR; the TCRdb copy retains only in-frame clones and omits some. The table lists approximately 150,000 clones, about nine tenths of them singletons, with 5% to 6.5% in the top ten. V lost 2 bases, J lost 1 base, and 11 bases lay in between. CDR3 size: 15 residues. Looked up from germline, CDR1 is MNHNY and CDR2 is SVGAGI (reference sequence). Whole-study findings and limits: Repertoires were obtained solely post-peak T cell response. Baseline serostatus was positive in only six AZD1222 recipients. White British ancestry dominated among donors, who included more females, and clonal diversity was possibly underestimated. The reported proportion of spike-specific TCRs targeting unmutated variant regions was nearly half.

Source: peripheral blood, taken 28 days after the second AZD1222 dose. This sequence originates from an adult who received the AZD1222 COVID-19 vaccine. This rearrangement joins TRBV6-6 to TRBJ1-1; D is uncertain. The CDR3 sequence: CASSYPQGGNTEAFF. DNA of the CDR3: TGTGCCAGCAGTTACCCCCAAGGAGGGAACACTGAAGCTTTCTTT.